The entry below gives a single T cell receptor (beta chain) sequence along with its context. The antigen is unknown. The sample originates from a study of shared clonotypes between healthy human individuals. Across the study: The study drew on two women and a few men aged 18 to 49 as donors. Study-level findings and limits: In having few donors, the study represented limited genetic and exposure-history diversity.

This CDR3 region has 16 residues. In germline, CDR1 is SGHDN, CDR2 FVKESK. Deletions cut 8 bases from V and 8 bases from J, with 27 bases between. In the original analysis: Filtering was not the same, since immunoSEQ gave junction-only sequences without quality scores. Data came from immunoSEQ multiplex PCR; TCRdb stores just in-frame clones and leaves some out. For V, J and clone size, that table is used; D and trimming come from the DNA. The sample consists of roughly 2.6 million clones, around 90% of them appearing once. Donors were healthy HIV-negative adults without recently reported acute infections or vaccinations.

The V call is TRBV14, the J call TRBJ1-2; a weak D match, TRBD1 (5 bases). The TCR was taken from a man between 18 and 29 years old in good health. Sequenced input: naive CD4+ T cells sorted from blood. Sample subset: CD45RA+ positively selected. This chain's CDR3 is CASQPPGGGKVSGYTF. CDR3 bases: TGTGCCAGCCAGCCCCCCGGTGGGGGGAAGGTTAGCGGCTACACCTTC.